This T cell receptor beta chain was observed in a study of neurological immune-mediated disorders. The V gene's germline CDR1 is ENHRY and CDR2 SYGVKD. CDR3 size: 11 residues. Unsorted libraries were generated from 2 million PBMCs held at -80 degrees C. The cDNA was produced through 5'RACE with 10-nucleotide random UMIs. Every sequencing run produced over 190 million TCR-beta sequences, and the sequences from any one run covered 15-18 subjects. TCRdb itself ran the 5' RACE reads through MiXCR, one entry per CDR3 protein. The sample lists about 55,000 distinct CDR3 sequences; approximately 4.1% were seen once. Comment on this clonotype: Since a much larger clone is just one base distant, this may be a read error.

Specimen: PBMCs. The rearrangement uses TRBV10-3 and TRBJ2-7; the D is unclear. This sequence was found in a man aged 50 or older with multiple sclerosis. The CDR3 nucleotides read TGTGCCAACAGTCTGGGCTACGAGCAGTACTTC. Translated: CANSLGYEQYF.